What follows describes a single TCR beta chain. Its antigen is unknown. The data are from a study of cytomegalovirus exposure and HLA in healthy donors. Study at large: T cells numbering 150 million to 200 million yielded 117 million unique TCR beta sequences in an earlier analysis. Of roughly 400 genotyped donors, roughly 81% clustered with self-reported Caucasian donors.

Study-wide results and caveats: Later analysis identified several of the most significant clusters that appeared linked to common viral pathogens.

PCR primers comprised 60 Vbeta and 13 Jbeta primers. Authors' analysis steps: In a later analysis, about 12 million of approximately 80 million unique beta chains occurred in at least two donors. Some clones are missing from TCRdb's copy, which holds only in-frame ones; the method was immunoSEQ multiplex PCR. That table gives V, J and clone size, and the DNA gave D and trimming. Altogether fewer than 90,000 clones are present, roughly three quarters being singletons, with the ten largest covering more than 3%. This sequence originates from a man aged 30 to 39 in good health and CMV-seronegative. The sequenced material came from PBMCs.

CDR3 amino acids: CASRPGQSNTGELFF. CDR3 DNA sequence: TGTGCCAGCCGCCCGGGACAGTCGAACACCGGGGAGCTGTTTTTT. V is TRBV6-4 and J is TRBJ2-2; 7 positions agree with TRBD1. This CDR3 contains 15 residues. Germline V gives CDR1 MRHNA, CDR2 SNTAGT. V lost 8 bases, J lost 0 bases, and 6 bases stayed unmatched.